The 14 T cell receptor beta chains in this list originate from one sample, sequenced in a study of CD8 T cells in Susac syndrome. Random hexamers primed reverse transcription of about 0.45 to 1 ug RNA. TCRdb itself ran the immunoSEQ multiplex PCR reads through MiXCR, one entry per CDR3 protein. This table holds about 150,000 distinct CDR3 sequences, around 96% found once. The material sequenced was CD8+ T cells from PBMCs. These receptors all stem from a human donor with multiple sclerosis.

The chain is built from TRBV3-1 and TRBJ2-5; 8 bases agree with TRBD2. With 0 bases clipped from V and 3 bases from J, the junction kept 6 bases outside the gene matches. This CDR3 region has 16 residues. In germline, CDR1 is LGHDT, CDR2 YNNKEL (reference sequence). The CDR3 loop reads CASSQDTQAGEETQYF. The CDR3 DNA reads TGTGCCAGCAGCCAAGACACCCAAGCGGGGGAAGAGACCCAGTACTTC.

This clonotype occurred once. The chain has TRBV12-3 or TRBV12-4 and TRBJ1-1; the D is unclear. The CDR3 length is 13 residues. Trimming shortened V by 7 bases and J by 5 bases, and 14 bases separated the two germline ends. The CDR3 DNA follows: TGTGCCAGCACCCCACTTGTAGGGACTGAAGCTTTCTTT. Translating gives CASTPLVGTEAFF.

The genes are TRBV30 and TRBJ1-2; no clear D. CDR3 size: 18 residues. V lost 3 bases and J lost 0, with 23 bases in between. The germline gives CDR1 GTSNPN, CDR2 SVGIG (reference sequence). CDR3 sequence reads: CAWRYSPLGENTNYGYTF. The CDR3 nucleotides are TGTGCCTGGAGGTATTCACCTCTTGGGGAAAATACTAACTATGGCTACACCTTC.

In the case of this clonotype: One junction end disagrees with the germline gene, perhaps due to a read error. The chain carries TRBV12-5 and TRBJ2-1; 7 nucleotides align to TRBD2. The CDR3 runs to 14 residues. The germline CDR1 and CDR2 sequences are LGHNT and FRNRAP. This CDR3 reads CASGVGGSFNEQFF. For the CDR3, the DNA is TGTGCTAGTGGTGTGGGGGGGTCCTTCAATGAGCAGTTCTTC.

The rearrangement links TRBV2 to TRBJ2-5, with D perhaps given as TRBD1 or TRBD2 (5 bases each). Trimming removed 7 bases from V and 4 bases from J, with 10 bases in between. Germline V gene sequence: CDR1 SNHLY, CDR2 FYNNEI. CDR3 length equals 12 residues. In DNA, the CDR3 is TGTGCCAGCATAGAGGGGATAGAGACCCAGTACTTC. It yields the protein CASIEGIETQYF.

J is TRBJ2-7 and V is TRBV4-1, with D maybe TRBD1 (6 bases). This CDR3 comprises 15 residues. The germline V gene encodes CDR1 MGHRA and CDR2 YSYEKL. V was trimmed by 1 base and J by 4 bases, leaving 14 bases between them. CDR3 DNA sequence: TGCGCCAGCAGCCAAGGATCTGCAGGGGCTTACGAGCAGTACTTC. Protein: CASSQGSAGAYEQYF.

V and J are TRBV27 and TRBJ1-5; 9 bases align to TRBD1. This CDR3 spans 14 amino acids. Germline CDR1 is MNHEY and CDR2 is SMNVEV (reference sequence). Losses at the gene ends were 2 bases for V and 7 bases for J; bases not matched to a gene: 3. The CDR3 loop is CASSLRTGVQPQHF. The CDR3 DNA reads TGTGCCAGCAGTTTAAGGACAGGGGTCCAGCCCCAGCATTTT.

In this sample, this clonotype turned up once. The genes are TRBV6-2 or TRBV6-3 and TRBJ2-7, with a tentative D call TRBD1 (6 bases). This CDR3 spans 17 amino acids. V lost 4 bases and J 0 bases, leaving 19 bases between the germline ends. CDR1 is MNHEY and CDR2 is SVGEGT in the germline V gene. The CDR3 DNA follows: TGTGCCAGCAGTTCCCCAGGAGAGGGGGTTTTCTCCTACGAGCAGTACTTC. It codes for CASSSPGEGVFSYEQYF.

The rearrangement uses TRBV7-9 and TRBJ1-3; perhaps TRBD1 as D (6 bases). Trimming took 4 bases from V and 0 from J, leaving 19 bases between them. CDR3 size: 18 residues. The germline CDR1 and CDR2 sequences are SEHNR and FQNEAQ (reference sequence). The CDR3 loop reads CASSSTDRRSPSGNTIYF. The CDR3 DNA reads TGTGCCAGCAGCTCCACCGACAGGAGATCTCCCTCTGGAAACACCATATATTTT.

The chain links TRBV7-6 to TRBJ1-1; D is uncertain. The germline CDR1 and CDR2 sequences are SGHVS and FNYEAQ. The CDR3 is 16 amino acids. With 5 bases removed from V and 9 bases from J, the gap between germline ends came to 25 bases. The CDR3 coding sequence is TGTGCCAGCAGCCAGTCCCATAGCAGAGGCCTTCGTAAAGCTTTCTTT. Its protein is CASSQSHSRGLRKAFF.

The chain recombines TRBV7-9 with TRBJ1-2; D is unresolved. Germline V gene sequence: CDR1 SEHNR, CDR2 FQNEAQ (reference sequence). The CDR3 totals 12 residues. V lost 5 bases to trimming and J lost 8 bases, with 12 bases between them. Here the CDR3 reads CASSPELLGYTF. The CDR3, as DNA: TGTGCCAGCAGCCCCGAACTTTTAGGCTACACCTTC.

This chain links TRBV29-1 with TRBJ1-2, with 7 positions matching TRBD1. There are 14 residues in the CDR3. Losses at the gene ends were 3 bases for V and 6 bases for J; bases not matched to a gene: 10. CDR1 is SQVTM and CDR2 is ANQGSEA in the germline V gene. CDR3 sequence (DNA): TGCAGCGTTGACCCAGGGGGGTACTGGGATGGCTACACCTTC. This sequence encodes CSVDPGGYWDGYTF. The full variable domain, with the rest looked up from reference TRBV29-1 and TRBJ1-2, is SAVISQKPSRDICQRGTSLTIQCQVDSQVTMMFWYRQQPGQSLTLIATANQGSEATYESGFVIDKFPISRPNLTFSTLTVSNMSPEDSSIYLCSVDPGGYWDGYTFGSGTRLTVV.

CDR3 in amino acids: CASSGNSNQPQHF. The CDR3 DNA is TGTGCCAGCAGCGGGAATAGCAATCAGCCCCAGCATTTT. The rearrangement links TRBV9 to TRBJ1-5; D unclear. Germline V gene data show CDR1 as SGDLS and CDR2 as YYNGEE. V was clipped by 3 bases and J by 0 bases, with 4 bases between them. There are 13 residues in the CDR3.

This chain joins TRBV6-1 and TRBJ2-7; possibly TRBD1 for D (6 bases). V was pared by 8 bases and J by 6 bases, with 29 bases between. Germline V CDR1 and CDR2: MNHNS, SASEGT. This CDR3 comprises 17 residues. The CDR3 loop is CASGVTSTVGATSEQYF. CDR3 nucleotides: TGTGCCAGCGGAGTAACCTCGACAGTGGGGGCGACGAGCGAGCAGTACTTC.